This T cell receptor (beta chain) was identified in a study of blood T cell repertoires in COVID-19. Across the whole study: There were acute and convalescent COVID-19 samples, and they came from the United States, Italy and Spain. PBMCs, B-cell-depleted T cells, or T cells provided the cDNA or gDNA that made up the material.

This CDR3 has 16 amino acids. V was shortened by 0 bases and J by 4 bases, with 12 bases between the two germline ends. Germline V gives CDR1 LGHDT, CDR2 YNNKEL (reference sequence). As originally analysed: Estimated nucleated cell counts came from reference gene primer amplification. The protocol was immunoSEQ multiplex PCR, while the TCRdb copy is restricted to in-frame clones and leaves out a portion. V and J calls and clone size are given by that table; D and trimming were obtained from the DNA. The sample holds about 360,000 clones, 85% to 90% seen once. This sequence was found in a human donor in a cohort sampled during active COVID-19. The sample comprised peripheral blood. The V and J genes are TRBV3-1 (or the pseudogene TRBV3-2) and TRBJ2-2; D perhaps matches TRBD1 (5 bases). The CDR3 spells CASSQDSQGSTGELFF. CDR3 in DNA: TGTGCCAGCAGCCAAGATAGCCAGGGAAGCACCGGGGAGCTGTTTTTT.